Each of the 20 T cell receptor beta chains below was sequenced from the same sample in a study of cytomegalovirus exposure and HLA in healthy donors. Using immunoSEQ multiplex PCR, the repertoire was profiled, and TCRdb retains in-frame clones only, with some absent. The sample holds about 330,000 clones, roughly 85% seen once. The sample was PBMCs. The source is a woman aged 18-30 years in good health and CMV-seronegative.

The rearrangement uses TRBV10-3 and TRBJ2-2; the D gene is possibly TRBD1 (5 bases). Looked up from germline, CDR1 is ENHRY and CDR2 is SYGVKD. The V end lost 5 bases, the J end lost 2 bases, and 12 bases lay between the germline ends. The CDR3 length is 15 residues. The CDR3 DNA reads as TGTGCCATCAGTAATAGGGGTACCAACACCGGGGAGCTGTTTTTT. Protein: CAISNRGTNTGELFF.

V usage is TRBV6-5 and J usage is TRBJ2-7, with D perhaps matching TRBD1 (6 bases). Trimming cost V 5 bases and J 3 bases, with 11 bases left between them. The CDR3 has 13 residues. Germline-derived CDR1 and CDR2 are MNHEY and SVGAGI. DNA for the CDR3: TGTGCCAGCAGTGCCTCGGACAGCTACGAGCAGTACTTC. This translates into CASSASDSYEQYF.

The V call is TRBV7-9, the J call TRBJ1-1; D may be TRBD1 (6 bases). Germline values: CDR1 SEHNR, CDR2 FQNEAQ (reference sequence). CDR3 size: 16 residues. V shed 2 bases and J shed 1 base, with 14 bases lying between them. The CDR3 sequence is CASSLPRAGENTEAFF. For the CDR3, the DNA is TGTGCCAGCAGCTTACCGAGGGCAGGGGAGAACACTGAAGCTTTCTTT.

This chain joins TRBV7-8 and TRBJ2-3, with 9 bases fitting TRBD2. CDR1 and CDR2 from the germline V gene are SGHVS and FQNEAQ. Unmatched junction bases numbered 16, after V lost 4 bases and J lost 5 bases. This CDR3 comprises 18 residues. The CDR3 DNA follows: TGTGCCAGCAGCTCAGACGTGGCGGGAGGGCCCCCAGGAGATACGCAGTATTTT. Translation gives CASSSDVAGGPPGDTQYF.

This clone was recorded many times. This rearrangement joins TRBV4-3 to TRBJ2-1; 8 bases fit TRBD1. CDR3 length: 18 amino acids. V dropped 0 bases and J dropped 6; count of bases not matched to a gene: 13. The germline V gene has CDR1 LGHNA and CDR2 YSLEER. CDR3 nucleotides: TGCGCCAGCAGCCAAGAACCCTATGGACAGGGACCATCCAATGAGCAGTTCTTC. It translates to CASSQEPYGQGPSNEQFF.

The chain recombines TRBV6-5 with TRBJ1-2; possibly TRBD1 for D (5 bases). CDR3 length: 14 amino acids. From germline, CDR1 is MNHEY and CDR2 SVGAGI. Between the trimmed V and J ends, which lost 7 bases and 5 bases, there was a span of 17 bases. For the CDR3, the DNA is TGTGCCAGCACCCCGGGGGTTGGGAATTATGGCTACACCTTC. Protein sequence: CASTPGVGNYGYTF.

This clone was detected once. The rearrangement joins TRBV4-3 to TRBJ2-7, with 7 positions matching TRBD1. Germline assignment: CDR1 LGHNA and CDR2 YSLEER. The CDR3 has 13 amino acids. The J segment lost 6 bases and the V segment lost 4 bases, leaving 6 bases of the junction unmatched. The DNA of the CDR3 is TGCGCCAGCAGCCCTGACAGGGCCTCCGAGCAGTACTTC. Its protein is CASSPDRASEQYF.

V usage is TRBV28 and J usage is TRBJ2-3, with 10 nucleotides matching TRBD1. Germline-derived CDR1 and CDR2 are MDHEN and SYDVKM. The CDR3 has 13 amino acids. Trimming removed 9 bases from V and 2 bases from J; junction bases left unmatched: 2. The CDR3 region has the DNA TGTGCCAGTAGACAGGGGGCCACAGATACGCAGTATTTT. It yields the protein CASRQGATDTQYF.

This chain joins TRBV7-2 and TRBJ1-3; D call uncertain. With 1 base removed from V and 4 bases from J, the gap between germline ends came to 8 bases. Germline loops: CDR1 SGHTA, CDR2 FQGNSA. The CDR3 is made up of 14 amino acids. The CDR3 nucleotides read TGTGCCAGCAGCTTAGGAGGAAACGGAAACACCATATATTTT. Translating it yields CASSLGGNGNTIYF.

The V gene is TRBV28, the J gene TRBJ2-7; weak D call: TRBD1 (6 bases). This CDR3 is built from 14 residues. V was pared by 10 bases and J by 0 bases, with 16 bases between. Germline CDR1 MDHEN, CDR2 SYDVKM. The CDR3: CATWVGDTSYEQYF. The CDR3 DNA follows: TGTGCCACCTGGGTGGGGGACACCTCCTACGAGCAGTACTTC.

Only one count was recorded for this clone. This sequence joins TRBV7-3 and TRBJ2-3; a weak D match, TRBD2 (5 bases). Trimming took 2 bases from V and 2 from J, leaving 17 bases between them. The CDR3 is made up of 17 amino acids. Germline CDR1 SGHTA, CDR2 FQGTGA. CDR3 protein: CASSLDGQAGATDTQYF. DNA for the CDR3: TGTGCCAGCAGCTTAGATGGCCAGGCGGGTGCCACAGATACGCAGTATTTT. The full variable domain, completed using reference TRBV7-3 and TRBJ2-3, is GAGVSQTPSNKVTEKGKYVELRCDPISGHTALYWYRQSLGQGPEFLIYFQGTGAADDSGLPNDRFFAVRPEGSVSTLKIQRTERGDSAVYLCASSLDGQAGATDTQYFGPGTRLTVL.

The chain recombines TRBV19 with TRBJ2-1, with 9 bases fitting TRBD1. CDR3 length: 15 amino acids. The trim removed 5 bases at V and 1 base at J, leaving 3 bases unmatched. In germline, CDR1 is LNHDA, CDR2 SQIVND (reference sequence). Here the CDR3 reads CASSPGTGSYNEQFF. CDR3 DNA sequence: TGTGCCAGTAGTCCTGGGACAGGGTCCTACAATGAGCAGTTCTTC.

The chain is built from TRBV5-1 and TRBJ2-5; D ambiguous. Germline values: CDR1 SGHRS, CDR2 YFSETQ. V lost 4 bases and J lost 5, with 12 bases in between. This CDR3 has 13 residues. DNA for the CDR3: TGCGCCAGCAGCCTAGGAGTCGGCGAGACCCAGTACTTC. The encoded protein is CASSLGVGETQYF.

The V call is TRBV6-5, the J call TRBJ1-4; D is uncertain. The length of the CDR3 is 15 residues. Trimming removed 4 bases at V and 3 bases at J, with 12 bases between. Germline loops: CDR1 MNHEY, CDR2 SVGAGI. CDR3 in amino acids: CASSSLGRANEKLFF. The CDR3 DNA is TGTGCCAGCAGTTCGTTAGGGCGGGCTAATGAAAAACTGTTTTTT.

CDR3 nucleotides: TGTGCCAGCAGCTCATACAGGGAGTCTAGCAATCAGCCCCAGCATTTT. Residues: CASSSYRESSNQPQHF. The V call is TRBV7-9, the J call TRBJ1-5; D may be TRBD1 (6 bases). The CDR3 sequence is 16 residues long. V lost 4 bases and J 0 bases, leaving 13 bases between the germline ends. In germline, CDR1 is SEHNR, CDR2 FQNEAQ (reference sequence).

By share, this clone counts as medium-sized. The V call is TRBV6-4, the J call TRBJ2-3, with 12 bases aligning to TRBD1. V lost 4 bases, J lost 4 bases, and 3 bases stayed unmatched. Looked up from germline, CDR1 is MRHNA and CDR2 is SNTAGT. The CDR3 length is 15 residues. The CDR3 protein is CASSAGTGGADTQYF. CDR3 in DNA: TGTGCCAGCAGTGCCGGGACAGGGGGCGCAGATACGCAGTATTTT.

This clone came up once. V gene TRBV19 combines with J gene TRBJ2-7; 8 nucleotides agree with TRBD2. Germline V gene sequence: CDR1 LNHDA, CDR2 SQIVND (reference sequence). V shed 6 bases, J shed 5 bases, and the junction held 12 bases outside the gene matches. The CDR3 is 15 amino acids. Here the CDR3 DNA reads TGTGCCAGTAGAAGCAGCGGGAGTTTTTTCCACGAGCAGTACTTC. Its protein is CASRSSGSFFHEQYF.

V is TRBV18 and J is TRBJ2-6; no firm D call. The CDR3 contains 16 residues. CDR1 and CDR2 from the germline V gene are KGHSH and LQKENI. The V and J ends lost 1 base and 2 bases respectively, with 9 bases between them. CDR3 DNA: TGTGCCAGCTCACCACTTATTGGGCCTGGGGCCAACGTCCTGACTTTC. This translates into CASSPLIGPGANVLTF.

For the CDR3, the DNA is TGTGCCAGCAGCCCGGGACCGCCCGGGGGGCAGTACTTC. Translating gives CASSPGPPGGQYF. V is TRBV6-5 and J is TRBJ2-7; a weak D match, TRBD2 (6 bases). The CDR3 has 13 amino acids. V dropped 6 bases and J dropped 9 bases, with 18 bases sitting between them. Germline lookup yields CDR1 MNHEY and CDR2 SVGAGI.

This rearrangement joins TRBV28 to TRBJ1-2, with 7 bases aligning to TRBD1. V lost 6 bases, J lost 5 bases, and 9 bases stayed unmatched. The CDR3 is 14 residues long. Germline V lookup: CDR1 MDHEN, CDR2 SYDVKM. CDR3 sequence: CASRDRFRAYGYTF. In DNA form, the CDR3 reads TGTGCCAGCAGGGACAGGTTCCGGGCATATGGCTACACCTTC.